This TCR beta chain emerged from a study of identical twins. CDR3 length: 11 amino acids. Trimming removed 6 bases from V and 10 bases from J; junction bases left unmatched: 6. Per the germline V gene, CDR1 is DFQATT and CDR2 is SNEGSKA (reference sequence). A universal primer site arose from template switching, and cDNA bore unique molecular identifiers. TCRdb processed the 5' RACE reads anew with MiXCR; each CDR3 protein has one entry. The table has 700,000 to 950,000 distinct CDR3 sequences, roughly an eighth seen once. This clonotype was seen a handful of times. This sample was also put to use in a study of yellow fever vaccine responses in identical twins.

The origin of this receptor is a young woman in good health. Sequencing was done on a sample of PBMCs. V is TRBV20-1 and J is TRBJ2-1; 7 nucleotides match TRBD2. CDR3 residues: CSAQMGGEQFF. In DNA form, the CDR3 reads TGCAGTGCGCAAATGGGGGGGGAGCAGTTCTTC.